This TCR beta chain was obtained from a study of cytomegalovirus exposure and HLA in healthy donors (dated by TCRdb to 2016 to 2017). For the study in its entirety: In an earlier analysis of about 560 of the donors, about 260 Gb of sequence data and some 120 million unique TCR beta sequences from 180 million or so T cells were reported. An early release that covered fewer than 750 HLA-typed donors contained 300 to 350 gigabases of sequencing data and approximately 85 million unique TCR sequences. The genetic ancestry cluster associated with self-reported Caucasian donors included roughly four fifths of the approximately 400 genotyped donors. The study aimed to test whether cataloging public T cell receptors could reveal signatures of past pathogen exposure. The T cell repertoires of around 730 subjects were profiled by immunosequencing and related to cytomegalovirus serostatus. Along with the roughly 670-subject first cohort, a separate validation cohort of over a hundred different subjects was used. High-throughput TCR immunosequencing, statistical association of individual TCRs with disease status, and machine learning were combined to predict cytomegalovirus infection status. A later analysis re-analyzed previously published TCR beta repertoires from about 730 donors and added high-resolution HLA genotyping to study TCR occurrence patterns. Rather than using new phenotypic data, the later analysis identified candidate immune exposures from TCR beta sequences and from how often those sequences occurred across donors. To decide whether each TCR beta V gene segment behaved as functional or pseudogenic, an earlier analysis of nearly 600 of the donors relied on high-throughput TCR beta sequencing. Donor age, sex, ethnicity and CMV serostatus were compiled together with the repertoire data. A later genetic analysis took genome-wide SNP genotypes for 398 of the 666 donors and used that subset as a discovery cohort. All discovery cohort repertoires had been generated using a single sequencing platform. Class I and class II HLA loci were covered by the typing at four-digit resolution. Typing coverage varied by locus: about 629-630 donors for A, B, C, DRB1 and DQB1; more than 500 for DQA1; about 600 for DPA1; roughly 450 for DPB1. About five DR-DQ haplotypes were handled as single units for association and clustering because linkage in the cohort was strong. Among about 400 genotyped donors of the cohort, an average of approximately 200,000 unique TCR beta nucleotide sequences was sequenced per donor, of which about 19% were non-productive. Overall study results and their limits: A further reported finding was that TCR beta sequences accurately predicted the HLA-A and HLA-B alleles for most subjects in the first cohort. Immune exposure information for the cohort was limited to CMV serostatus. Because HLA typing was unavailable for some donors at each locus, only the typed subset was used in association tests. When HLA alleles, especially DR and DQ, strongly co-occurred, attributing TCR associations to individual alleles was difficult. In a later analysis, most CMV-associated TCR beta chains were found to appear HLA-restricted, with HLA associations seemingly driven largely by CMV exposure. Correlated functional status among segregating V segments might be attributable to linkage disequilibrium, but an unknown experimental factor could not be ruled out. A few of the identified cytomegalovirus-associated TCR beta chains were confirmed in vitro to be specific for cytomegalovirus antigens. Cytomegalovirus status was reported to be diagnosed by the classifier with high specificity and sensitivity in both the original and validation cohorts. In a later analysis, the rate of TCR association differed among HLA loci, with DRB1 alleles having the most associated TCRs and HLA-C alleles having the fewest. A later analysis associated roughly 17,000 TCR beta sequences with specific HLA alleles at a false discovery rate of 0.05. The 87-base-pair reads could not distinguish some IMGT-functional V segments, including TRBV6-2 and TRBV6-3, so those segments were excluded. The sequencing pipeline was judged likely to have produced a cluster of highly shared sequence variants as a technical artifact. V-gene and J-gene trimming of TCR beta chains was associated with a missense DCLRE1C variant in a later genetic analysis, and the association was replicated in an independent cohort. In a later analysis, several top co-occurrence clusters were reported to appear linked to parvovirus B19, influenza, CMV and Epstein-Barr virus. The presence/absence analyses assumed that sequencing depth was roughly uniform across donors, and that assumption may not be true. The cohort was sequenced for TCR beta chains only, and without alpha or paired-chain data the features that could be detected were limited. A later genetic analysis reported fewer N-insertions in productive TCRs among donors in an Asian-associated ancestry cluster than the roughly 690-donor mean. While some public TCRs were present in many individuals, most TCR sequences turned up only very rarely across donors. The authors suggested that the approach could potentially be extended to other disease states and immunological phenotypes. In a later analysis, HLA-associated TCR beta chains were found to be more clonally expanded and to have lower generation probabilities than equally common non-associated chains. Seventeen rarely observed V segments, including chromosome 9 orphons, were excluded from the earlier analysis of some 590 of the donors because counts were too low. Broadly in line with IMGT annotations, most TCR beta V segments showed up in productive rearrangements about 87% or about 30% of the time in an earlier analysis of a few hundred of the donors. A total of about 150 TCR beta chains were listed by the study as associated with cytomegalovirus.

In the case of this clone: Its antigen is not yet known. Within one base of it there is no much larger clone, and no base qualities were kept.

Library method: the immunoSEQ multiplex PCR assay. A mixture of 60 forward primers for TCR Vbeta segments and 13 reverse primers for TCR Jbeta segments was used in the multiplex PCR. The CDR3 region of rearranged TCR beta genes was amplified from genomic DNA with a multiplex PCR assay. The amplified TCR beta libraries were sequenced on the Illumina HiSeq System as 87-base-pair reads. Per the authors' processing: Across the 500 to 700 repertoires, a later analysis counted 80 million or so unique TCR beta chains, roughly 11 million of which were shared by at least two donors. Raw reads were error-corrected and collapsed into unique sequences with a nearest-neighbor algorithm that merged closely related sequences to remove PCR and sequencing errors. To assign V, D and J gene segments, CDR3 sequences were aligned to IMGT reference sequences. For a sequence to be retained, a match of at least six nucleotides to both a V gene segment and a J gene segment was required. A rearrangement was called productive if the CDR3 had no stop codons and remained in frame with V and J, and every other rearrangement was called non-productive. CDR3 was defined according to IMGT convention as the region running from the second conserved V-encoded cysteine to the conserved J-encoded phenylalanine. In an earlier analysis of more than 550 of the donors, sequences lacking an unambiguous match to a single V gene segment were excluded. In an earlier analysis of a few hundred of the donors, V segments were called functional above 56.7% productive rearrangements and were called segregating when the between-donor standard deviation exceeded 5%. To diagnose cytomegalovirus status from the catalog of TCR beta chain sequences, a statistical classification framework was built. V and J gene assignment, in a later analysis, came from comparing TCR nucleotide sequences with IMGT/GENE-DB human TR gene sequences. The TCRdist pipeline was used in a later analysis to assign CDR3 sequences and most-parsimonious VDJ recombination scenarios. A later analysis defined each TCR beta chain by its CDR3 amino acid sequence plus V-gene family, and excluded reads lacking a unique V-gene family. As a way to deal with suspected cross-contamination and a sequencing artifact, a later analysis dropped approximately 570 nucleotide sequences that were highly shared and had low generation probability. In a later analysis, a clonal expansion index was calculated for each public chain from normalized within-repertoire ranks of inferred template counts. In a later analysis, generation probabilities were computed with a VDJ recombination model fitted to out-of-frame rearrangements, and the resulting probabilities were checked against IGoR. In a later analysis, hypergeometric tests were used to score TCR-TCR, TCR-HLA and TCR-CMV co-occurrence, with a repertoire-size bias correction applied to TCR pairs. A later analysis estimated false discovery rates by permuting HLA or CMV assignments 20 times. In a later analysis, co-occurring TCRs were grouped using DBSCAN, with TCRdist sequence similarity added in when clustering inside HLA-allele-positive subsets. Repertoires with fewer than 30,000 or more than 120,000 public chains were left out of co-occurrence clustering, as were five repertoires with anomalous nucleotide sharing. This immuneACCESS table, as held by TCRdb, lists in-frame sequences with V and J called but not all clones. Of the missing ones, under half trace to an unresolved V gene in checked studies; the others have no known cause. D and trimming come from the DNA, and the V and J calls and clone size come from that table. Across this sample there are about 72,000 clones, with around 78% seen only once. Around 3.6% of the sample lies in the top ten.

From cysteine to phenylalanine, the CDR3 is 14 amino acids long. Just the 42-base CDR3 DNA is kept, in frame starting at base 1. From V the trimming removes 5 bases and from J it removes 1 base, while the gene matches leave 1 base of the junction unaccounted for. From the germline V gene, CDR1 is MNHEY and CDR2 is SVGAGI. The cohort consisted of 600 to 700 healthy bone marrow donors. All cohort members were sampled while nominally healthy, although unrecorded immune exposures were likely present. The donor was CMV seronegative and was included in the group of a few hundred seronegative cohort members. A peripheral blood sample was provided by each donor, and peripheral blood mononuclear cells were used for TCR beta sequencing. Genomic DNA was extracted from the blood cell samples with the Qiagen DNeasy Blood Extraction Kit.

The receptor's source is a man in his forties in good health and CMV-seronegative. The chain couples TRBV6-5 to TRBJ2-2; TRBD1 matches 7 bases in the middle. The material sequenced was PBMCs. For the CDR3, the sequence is CASSRTGNTGELFF. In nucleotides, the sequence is TGTGCCAGCAGTCGGACAGGGAACACCGGGGAGCTGTTTTTT.